This T cell receptor (beta chain) originates from a study of CD4+ T cells in melanoma. The method was immunoSEQ multiplex PCR; TCRdb's version includes in-frame clones alone and lacks a portion of them. The table includes roughly 150,000 clones, about nine tenths detected once. About this clone itself: At one end, the junction sequence differs from germline, possibly due to a read error.

Germline CDR1 reads KGHSH; CDR2 reads LQKENI. The CDR3 has 16 residues. The receptor comes from a human donor with melanoma. V usage is TRBV18 and J usage is TRBJ1-3, with 7 positions matching TRBD1. CDR3 residues: CASSPLDRTSRNTIYF. The CDR3 DNA sequence: TGTGCCAGCTCACCCTTGGACAGGACCTCTCGAAACACCATATATTTT.